Sequencing of this T cell receptor (beta chain) was carried out in a study of cytomegalovirus exposure and HLA in healthy donors. V dropped 6 bases and J dropped 3; count of bases not matched to a gene: 10. The CDR3 covers 15 residues. Germline loops: CDR1 ENHRY, CDR2 SYGVKD. Repertoires were generated with immunoSEQ multiplex PCR, while TCRdb's copy carries only in-frame clones and drops some. The data show about 44,000 clones, 80% to 95% seen once. This clonotype was obtained from a woman aged 18-30 years in good health and CMV-seronegative. This chain uses TRBV10-3 with TRBJ1-1; the match to TRBD1 covers 7 bases. The source material was PBMCs. CDR3 in DNA: TGTGCCATCAGGACTACAGGGGTAGGTGACACTGAAGCTTTCTTT. Translated, it gives CAIRTTGVGDTEAFF.